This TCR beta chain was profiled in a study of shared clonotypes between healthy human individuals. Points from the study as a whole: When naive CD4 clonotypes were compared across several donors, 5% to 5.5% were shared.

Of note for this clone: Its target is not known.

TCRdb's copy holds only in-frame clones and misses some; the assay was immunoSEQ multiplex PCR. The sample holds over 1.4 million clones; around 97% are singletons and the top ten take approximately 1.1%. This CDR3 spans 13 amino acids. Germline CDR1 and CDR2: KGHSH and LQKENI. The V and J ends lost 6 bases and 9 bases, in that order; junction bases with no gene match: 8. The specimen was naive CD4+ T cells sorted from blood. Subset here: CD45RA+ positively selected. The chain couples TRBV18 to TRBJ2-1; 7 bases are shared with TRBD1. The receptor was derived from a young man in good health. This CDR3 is CASSQGQLPEQFF. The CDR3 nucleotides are TGTGCCAGCTCGCAGGGACAGTTACCTGAGCAGTTCTTC.